Listed below are T cell receptor beta chains from one sample, sequenced in a study of identical twins. TCRdb analysed the 5' RACE reads with MiXCR anew, one entry per CDR3 protein. The data show 500,000 to 550,000 distinct CDR3 sequences, 20% to 25% seen once. The sample also formed part of further work on yellow fever vaccine responses in identical twins.

Material for sequencing was CD4+ T cells sorted from blood. These receptor sequences come from a woman younger than 35 in good health. Each CDR3 is given with its conserved first and last residue. D genes are given only for firm matches. Clone size appears in some rows only: once, few, many, or a class for an expanded clone.

d_gene	len	v_gene	abundance	j_gene	CDR3aa	CDR3nt
NA	13	TRBV6-1	NA	TRBJ1-1	CATLEAGRTEAFF	TGTGCCACCCTAGAGGCAGGGCGGACTGAAGCTTTCTTT
NA	14	TRBV10-1	NA	TRBJ1-6	CASSESARNSPLHF	TGCGCCAGCAGTGAAAGTGCCCGGAATTCACCCCTCCACTTT
NA	16	TRBV27	many	TRBJ2-4	CASSPTWGLAKNIQYF	TGTGCCAGCAGTCCAACTTGGGGTCTAGCCAAAAACATTCAGTACTTC
NA	16	TRBV2	NA	TRBJ2-1	CASRPLAGSQYNEQFF	TGTGCCAGCAGGCCCCTAGCAGGGAGCCAATACAATGAGCAGTTCTTC
NA	16	TRBV12-3/TRBV12-4	NA	TRBJ2-1	CASSLVGRGPYNEQFF	TGTGCCAGCAGTTTAGTAGGCCGGGGACCCTACAATGAGCAGTTCTTC
TRBD1	16	TRBV28	NA	TRBJ2-1	CASRGTGGLSYNEQFF	TGTGCCAGCAGGGGGACAGGGGGCCTCTCCTACAATGAGCAGTTCTTC
TRBD2	16	TRBV7-9	NA	TRBJ2-1	CASSLVPGGTYNEQFF	TGTGCCAGCAGCTTAGTTCCGGGAGGGACCTACAATGAGCAGTTCTTC
TRBD1	15	TRBV5-6	many	TRBJ2-1	CASSSGTGGLNEQFF	TGTGCCAGCAGCTCAGGGACAGGGGGTTTGAATGAGCAGTTCTTC
TRBD2	16	TRBV6-5	NA	TRBJ2-1	CASSYRASGRDNEQFF	TGTGCCAGCAGTTACCGGGCTAGCGGGAGGGACAATGAGCAGTTCTTC
NA	14	TRBV27	NA	TRBJ2-3	CASSPMSLTDTQYF	TGTGCCAGCAGTCCTATGAGCCTCACAGATACGCAGTATTTT
NA	15	TRBV10-3	NA	TRBJ2-1	CAIMSTALSYNEQFF	TGTGCCATCATGAGTACAGCACTCTCCTACAATGAGCAGTTCTTC
NA	16	TRBV4-2	NA	TRBJ2-2	CATSSDEGMRTGELFF	TGTGCCACCTCTTCGGATGAGGGGATGAGGACCGGGGAGCTGTTTTTT
NA	14	TRBV6-2/TRBV6-3	few	TRBJ2-5	CASSQDRNQETQYF	TGTGCCAGCAGTCAGGACAGAAACCAAGAGACCCAGTACTTC
NA	16	TRBV21-1	NA	TRBJ2-7	CASSKTTSGTTYEQYF	TGTGCCAGCAGCAAAACCACTAGCGGGACTACCTACGAGCAGTACTTC
NA	12	TRBV20-1	NA	TRBJ2-1	CSASPSGDEQFF	TGCAGTGCTAGCCCCTCTGGCGATGAGCAGTTCTTC
TRBD1	14	TRBV6-1	few	TRBJ1-1	CASDQNRGYTEAFF	TGTGCCAGCGACCAAAACAGGGGTTATACTGAAGCTTTCTTT
NA	14	TRBV12-3/TRBV12-4	NA	TRBJ1-5	CASRRDGRNQPQHF	TGTGCCAGCAGGAGGGACGGACGCAATCAGCCCCAGCATTTT
TRBD1	15	TRBV6-2/TRBV6-3	NA	TRBJ1-5	CASQGGTGGHQPQHF	TGTGCCTCCCAGGGTGGGACAGGGGGCCATCAGCCCCAGCATTTT
TRBD1	15	TRBV12-3/TRBV12-4	few	TRBJ1-5	CASRTGTGGYQPQHF	TGTGCCAGCAGAACCGGGACAGGGGGCTATCAGCCCCAGCATTTT
TRBD2	18	TRBV11-2	NA	TRBJ2-6	CASSPGLAGLSGANVLTF	TGTGCCAGCAGCCCTGGACTAGCGGGACTGTCTGGGGCCAACGTCCTGACTTTC
TRBD1	14	TRBV7-9	NA	TRBJ1-1	CASSPLGQGDEAFF	TGTGCCAGCAGCCCATTAGGACAGGGAGATGAAGCTTTCTTT
NA	12	TRBV2	few	TRBJ2-3	CASSVGADTQYF	TGTGCCAGCAGCGTAGGGGCAGATACGCAGTATTTT
NA	14	TRBV20-1	few	TRBJ2-5	CSATVGGGQETQYF	TGCAGTGCTACGGTCGGGGGTGGCCAAGAGACCCAGTACTTC
TRBD2	18	TRBV24-1	NA	TRBJ2-1	CATSALISGSGSYNEQFF	TGTGCCACCAGTGCCCTTATTAGCGGGAGTGGCTCCTACAATGAGCAGTTCTTC
NA	14	TRBV25-1	few	TRBJ1-1	CASSGQNLNTEAFF	TGTGCCAGCAGTGGACAGAACTTGAACACTGAAGCTTTCTTT
NA	12	TRBV12-3/TRBV12-4	few	TRBJ1-2	CASSFTPLVCTF	TGTGCCAGCAGTTTTACCCCCCTCGTGTGCACCTTC
TRBD2	16	TRBV3-1	NA	TRBJ2-1	CASSQEGVAGVQEQFF	TGTGCCAGCAGCCAAGAAGGAGTAGCGGGAGTGCAGGAGCAGTTCTTC
NA	14	TRBV5-8	few	TRBJ2-3	CASSINSGTDTQYF	TGTGCCAGCAGCATCAACTCGGGAACAGATACGCAGTATTTT